This section outlines one TCR beta chain sequence together with its context. Its antigen is not known. The sample originates from a study of yellow fever vaccine responses in identical twins. Study-wide findings and caveats: Twins' vaccine T cell response reportedly seemed partly convergent, partly personalized.

One entry per CDR3 protein results from TCRdb running MiXCR on the RT-PCR reads. The table shows approximately 2,500 distinct CDR3 sequences, with roughly four fifths occurring only once. CDR3 length: 14 residues. Per germline, CDR1 MNHEY and CDR2 SMNVEV (reference sequence). V gave up 1 base and J gave up 0 bases, with 4 bases separating them. This receptor was obtained from a woman younger than 35 who received the yellow fever vaccine. The specimen comprised T cells from blood (PBMCs), unsorted or a sorted subset (not recorded which), sampled before or after yellow fever vaccination (not recorded which). The chain joins TRBV27 to TRBJ1-5; no definite D call. For the CDR3, the DNA is TGTGCCAGCAGTTTATTGGGTAGCAATCAGCCCCAGCATTTT. Its protein is CASSLLGSNQPQHF.